These 5 T cell receptor beta chains share one sample of origin, sequenced in a study of cytomegalovirus exposure and HLA in healthy donors. Libraries were prepared by immunoSEQ multiplex PCR; TCRdb keeps only in-frame clonotypes and omits some of them. Of approximately 300,000 clones detected, about nine tenths appear once; the ten largest clones hold about 0.91%. Sequencing used PBMCs. These receptors were taken from a young woman in good health and CMV-seronegative.

CDR3 sequence (DNA): TGCAGCGTTGAACCTTTAACAGGCGGAACTTACGGGGAGCAGTTCTTC. Translation gives CSVEPLTGGTYGEQFF. The chain joins TRBV29-1 to TRBJ2-1; a weak D match, TRBD1 (5 bases). The V end lost 2 bases, the J end lost 10 bases, and 24 bases lay between the germline ends. The germline CDR1 and CDR2 sequences are SQVTM and ANQGSEA. This CDR3 is built from 16 residues.

The chain links TRBV15 to TRBJ2-1; 9 nucleotides line up with TRBD2. This CDR3 is built from 17 residues. With 7 bases clipped from V and 0 bases from J, the junction kept 10 bases outside the gene matches. Germline CDR1 is LNHNV and CDR2 is YYDKDF (reference sequence). DNA of the CDR3: TGTGCCACCACCCCCCGCGGGGGGGCAAGCTCCTACAATGAGCAGTTCTTC. Amino acids: CATTPRGGASSYNEQFF. Supplemented by reference TRBV15 and TRBJ2-1, the full variable domain reads DAMVIQNPRYQVTQFGKPVTLSCSQTLNHNVMYWYQQKSSQAPKLLFHYYDKDFNNEADTPDNFQSRRPNTSFCFLDIRSPGLGDTAMYLCATTPRGGASSYNEQFFGPGTRLTVL.

This rearrangement joins TRBV29-1 to TRBJ2-3, with TRBD2 matching over 7 bases. The CDR3 has 13 residues. In germline, CDR1 is SQVTM, CDR2 ANQGSEA. Trimming took 7 bases from V and 4 from J; bases not matched to a gene: 8. The chain's CDR3 is CSALGRASDTQYF. The DNA for the CDR3 is TGCAGCGCGTTGGGGAGGGCCTCAGATACGCAGTATTTT.

This clone has just one count. The chain links TRBV30 to TRBJ2-5, with TRBD2 identical over 8 bases. CDR1 is GTSNPN, CDR2 SVGIG, per germline (reference sequence). V lost 5 bases to trimming and J lost 5 bases; unmatched junction nucleotides: 4. The CDR3 runs 12 residues. The DNA of the CDR3 is TGTGCCTGGGGGACTAGGGGGGAGACCCAGTACTTC. It encodes CAWGTRGETQYF.

The chain is built from TRBV7-2 and TRBJ2-7; possibly TRBD1 for D (5 bases). CDR3 length equals 14 residues. V was pared by 5 bases and J by 3 bases, with 14 bases between. CDR1 is SGHTA and CDR2 is FQGNSA in the germline V gene. The CDR3: CASSPGQGYYEQYF. As DNA, the CDR3 is TGTGCCAGCAGCCCCGGGCAGGGCTACTACGAGCAGTACTTC.